The clone carrying this TCR beta chain has only a few counts. The sample originates from a study of tumor-infiltrating lymphocytes in oesophageal squamous cell carcinoma. Germline lookup yields CDR1 SGHTA and CDR2 FQGNSA. V gave up 1 base and J gave up 8 bases, with 6 bases separating them. The CDR3 sequence is 12 residues long. From the PCR reads, TCRdb called clonotypes with MiXCR, one entry per CDR3 protein. The sample carries fewer than 11,000 distinct CDR3 sequences, 58% recorded once. The clonotype originates from a female donor with esophageal squamous cell carcinoma. Material: esophageal tumor tissue. The chain links TRBV7-2 to TRBJ2-1; D is unresolved. CDR3 sequence: CASSLVSDEQFF. As DNA, the CDR3 is TGTGCCAGCAGCTTAGTATCGGATGAGCAGTTCTTC.